The 9 T cell receptor beta chains listed next were all sequenced from one sample in a study of early T cells in non-severe SARS-CoV-2 infection. TCRdb ran MiXCR on the 5' RACE reads and lists one entry per CDR3 protein. Among over 50,000 distinct CDR3 sequences, about 12% were seen once, and the ten largest hold roughly 3.1%. Sequencing used whole blood. These receptors all stem from an adult who was a healthcare worker with PCR-confirmed SARS-CoV-2 infection or an uninfected control (not recorded which).

This chain connects TRBV4-1 to TRBJ2-1, with D perhaps given as TRBD1 or TRBD2 (5 bases each). Trimming stripped 0 bases from V and 0 bases from J, with 15 bases between. Germline-derived CDR1 and CDR2 are MGHRA and YSYEKL. This CDR3 has 18 residues. The CDR3 DNA sequence: TGCGCCAGCAGCCAAGAGTCCGGGGCCCCCATCTCCTACAATGAGCAGTTCTTC. Translated, it gives CASSQESGAPISYNEQFF.

The chain recombines TRBV4-1 with TRBJ2-5, with no clear D. Germline CDR1 is MGHRA and CDR2 is YSYEKL. This CDR3 contains 12 residues. V was trimmed by 2 bases and J by 4 bases, leaving 5 bases between them. The CDR3 DNA sequence: TGCGCCAGCAGCCAAACTGGAGAGACCCAGTACTTC. Its translation is CASSQTGETQYF.

There are a few counts of this clonotype. The rearrangement joins TRBV6-6 to TRBJ1-1, with 7 bases identical to TRBD1. CDR3 length: 15 residues. CDR1 and CDR2 (germline): MNHNY, SVGAGI (reference sequence). V shed 5 bases and J 1 base; nucleotides not matched to a gene: 7. The CDR3 coding sequence is TGTGCCAGCAGTAAGAAGGGGGCTTCGAACACTGAAGCTTTCTTT. This translates into CASSKKGASNTEAFF.

The rearrangement joins TRBV6-2 or TRBV6-3 to TRBJ2-7; D possibly corresponds to TRBD1 (5 bases). The CDR3 has 14 amino acids. Germline V gives CDR1 MNHEY, CDR2 SVGEGT. Trimming cost V 0 bases and J 2 bases, with 8 bases left between them. CDR3 in amino acids: CASSYSGQTYEQYF. The CDR3 DNA reads TGTGCCAGCAGTTACTCGGGGCAGACCTACGAGCAGTACTTC.

This clonotype has ten or more counts. The J gene is TRBJ1-5, the V gene TRBV12-3 or TRBV12-4; the D gene is possibly TRBD1 (5 bases). V was cut by 6 bases and J by 0 bases, with 9 bases left in between. This CDR3 is 14 amino acids long. CDR3 coding DNA: TGTGCCAGCAGCGGGGGGTATAGCAATCAGCCCCAGCATTTT. The encoded protein is CASSGGYSNQPQHF.

This clonotype showed up just a few times. The chain joins TRBV11-3 to TRBJ1-1; maybe TRBD1 (5 bases). The CDR3 runs 17 residues. Germline CDR1 reads SGHNT; CDR2 reads YENEEA. Trimming left V 8 bases short and J 0 bases short, with 22 bases between. CDR3 protein: CASRGDGVGSMNTEAFF. DNA for the CDR3: TGTGCCAGCCGTGGGGACGGCGTGGGATCGATGAACACTGAAGCTTTCTTT.

The chain recombines TRBV3-1 with TRBJ2-7; 7 bases align to TRBD2. CDR1 and CDR2 (germline): LGHDT, YNNKEL (reference sequence). The CDR3 extends over 16 amino acids. Trimming cost V 0 bases and J 3 bases; bases outside gene matches: 8. CDR3 protein: CASSQERLAVHYEQYF. In DNA form, the CDR3 reads TGTGCCAGCAGCCAAGAGCGGCTAGCGGTGCACTACGAGCAGTACTTC.

To note about this clonotype: A much bigger clone sits one base away, suggesting this may be a read error. This sequence joins TRBV2 and TRBJ2-2; perhaps TRBD2 as D (5 bases). Per germline, CDR1 SNHLY and CDR2 FYNNEI. The CDR3 totals 15 residues. The ends were cut back, 3 bases at V and 0 bases at J, with 8 bases in the middle. The CDR3 DNA follows: TGTGCCAGCAGTGAGGTCGGGGCGAACACCGGGGAGCTGTTTTTT. As protein: CASSEVGANTGELFF.

Sample share makes this clonotype medium-sized. The rearrangement joins TRBV5-1 to TRBJ2-1; D is unresolved. Germline assignment: CDR1 SGHRS and CDR2 YFSETQ. Trimming pared 4 bases from V and 0 bases from J, leaving 8 bases between. The CDR3 length is 14 residues. The CDR3 is CASSASSSYNEQFF. The CDR3 DNA is TGCGCCAGCAGCGCCTCAAGCTCCTACAATGAGCAGTTCTTC.